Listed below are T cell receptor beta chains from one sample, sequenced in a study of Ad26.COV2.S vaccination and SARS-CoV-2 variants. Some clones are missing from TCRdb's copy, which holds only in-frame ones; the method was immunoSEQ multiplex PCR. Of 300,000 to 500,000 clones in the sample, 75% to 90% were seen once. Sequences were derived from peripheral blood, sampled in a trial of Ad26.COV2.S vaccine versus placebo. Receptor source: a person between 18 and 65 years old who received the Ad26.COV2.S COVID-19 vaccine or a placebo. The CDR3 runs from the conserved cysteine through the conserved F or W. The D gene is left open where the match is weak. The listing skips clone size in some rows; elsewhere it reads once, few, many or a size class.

cdr3_aa: CASSWDRGNTEAFF
cdr3_nt: TGTGCCAGCAGCTGGGACAGGGGGAACACTGAAGCTTTCTTT
d_call: TRBD1
clone_size: few
j_call: TRBJ1-1
v_call: TRBV7-8

cdr3_aa: CASSSINDNSGAKNIQYF
cdr3_nt: TGTGCCAGTAGTTCCATTAACGACAACTCGGGGGCCAAAAACATTCAGTACTTC
d_call: .
clone_size: once
j_call: TRBJ2-4
v_call: TRBV19

cdr3_aa: CASKTGTEPGQPQHF
cdr3_nt: TGTGCCAGTAAGACCGGGACGGAGCCCGGTCAGCCCCAGCATTTT
d_call: .
clone_size: .
j_call: TRBJ1-5
v_call: TRBV19

cdr3_aa: CASRTPDRGWDGYTF
cdr3_nt: TGTGCCAGCAGAACCCCGGACAGGGGGTGGGATGGCTACACCTTC
d_call: TRBD1
clone_size: .
j_call: TRBJ1-2
v_call: TRBV27

cdr3_aa: CASSGQGAYNEQFF
cdr3_nt: TGTGCCAGCAGTGGACAGGGGGCGTATAATGAGCAGTTCTTC
d_call: TRBD1
clone_size: .
j_call: TRBJ2-1
v_call: TRBV28

cdr3_aa: CATSTRTGTNTEAFF
cdr3_nt: TGTGCCACCAGCACCCGCACAGGGACGAACACTGAAGCTTTCTTT
d_call: .
clone_size: .
j_call: TRBJ1-1
v_call: TRBV15

cdr3_aa: CASSPYRVGDTEAFF
cdr3_nt: TGTGCCAGTAGTCCCTACAGGGTGGGGGACACTGAAGCTTTCTTT
d_call: .
clone_size: .
j_call: TRBJ1-1
v_call: TRBV19

cdr3_aa: CASSFEGLAGANVLTF
cdr3_nt: TGTGCCAGCAGCTTTGAGGGGCTGGCTGGGGCCAACGTCCTGACTTTC
d_call: .
clone_size: .
j_call: TRBJ2-6
v_call: TRBV5-4

cdr3_aa: CASRSDGITEAFF
cdr3_nt: TGTGCCAGTAGATCGGATGGAATCACTGAAGCTTTCTTT
d_call: .
clone_size: .
j_call: TRBJ1-1
v_call: TRBV19

cdr3_aa: CASGLVRGMNTEAFF
cdr3_nt: TGTGCTAGTGGTTTGGTACGGGGAATGAACACTGAAGCTTTCTTT
d_call: .
clone_size: .
j_call: TRBJ1-1
v_call: TRBV12-5

cdr3_aa: CASSRQGSGGTQYF
cdr3_nt: TGCGCCAGCAGCCGCCAGGGGTCTGGTGGTACGCAGTATTTT
d_call: .
clone_size: .
j_call: TRBJ2-3
v_call: TRBV4-1

cdr3_aa: CASSLLAGSADTQYF
cdr3_nt: TGTGCCAGCAGCCTTCTAGCGGGGAGTGCAGATACGCAGTATTTT
d_call: TRBD2
clone_size: once
j_call: TRBJ2-3
v_call: TRBV7-2

cdr3_aa: CASSPQEGVNTEAFF
cdr3_nt: TGTGCCAGCTCACCCCAGGAGGGGGTGAACACTGAAGCTTTCTTT
d_call: .
clone_size: .
j_call: TRBJ1-1
v_call: TRBV18